The present TCR beta chain was sequenced within a study of blood T cell repertoires in COVID-19. The table came from immunoSEQ multiplex PCR; TCRdb's copy has only in-frame clones and leaves some out. The sample has about 66,000 clones, 89% seen once. The specimen sequenced was peripheral blood. The receptor was derived from a man in his fifties or sixties with acute or convalescent COVID-19.

The CDR3 sequence: CASSLVGGGDTEAFF. CDR3 nucleotides: TGTGCCAGCAGCTTAGTGGGCGGGGGAGACACTGAAGCTTTCTTT. The V and J genes are TRBV7-6 and TRBJ1-1; D is possibly TRBD1 (5 bases). The V gene lost 1 base and the J gene lost 3 bases, with 12 bases spanning the gap. CDR1 is SGHVS, CDR2 FNYEAQ, per germline. The CDR3 covers 15 residues.